The 25 T cell receptor beta chains below were found in one sample sequenced in a study of regulatory and conventional T cells in RAG deficiency. Generated by immunoSEQ multiplex PCR, the TCRdb table keeps only in-frame clones and is missing some. The sample yields 25,000 to 35,000 clones, approximately 90% seen once. These data also featured in a second study, about regulatory T cells. That source notes: The primer mix had 52 TRBV and 13 TRBJ primers.

Sequenced: CD8+ T cells sorted from blood. These receptor sequences come from a human donor in good health.

A single count supports this clone. The chain uses TRBV19 and TRBJ2-1, with 9 bases that match TRBD2. The CDR3 contains 14 residues. V lost 5 bases to trimming and J lost 10 bases; unmatched junction nucleotides: 9. Germline V lookup: CDR1 LNHDA, CDR2 SQIVND (reference sequence). In nucleotides, the CDR3 is TGTGCCAGTAGTTCATACCACGGGACTAGCGAGCAGTTCTTC. Amino acid sequence: CASSSYHGTSEQFF. The complete variable domain, with remaining parts taken from reference TRBV19 and TRBJ2-1, reads DGGITQSPKYLFRKEGQNVTLSCEQNLNHDAMYWYRQDPGQGLRLIYYSQIVNDFQKGDIAEGYSVSREKKESFPLTVTSAQKNPTAFYLCASSSYHGTSEQFFGPGTRLTVL.

V and J are TRBV6-6 and TRBJ1-5; D uncertain. Germline values: CDR1 MNHNY, CDR2 SVGAGI (reference sequence). The CDR3 has 16 residues. Trimming cost V 0 bases and J 3 bases, with 12 bases left between them. The CDR3 loop reads CASSYSPQAPNQPQHF. The CDR3 DNA reads as TGTGCCAGCAGTTACTCGCCCCAGGCCCCCAATCAGCCCCAGCATTTT.

The rearrangement joins TRBV19 to TRBJ2-2; TRBD2 matches at 7 bases. Germline V gene lookup returns CDR1 LNHDA and CDR2 SQIVND (reference sequence). The CDR3 totals 17 residues. With 4 bases clipped from V and 3 bases from J, the junction kept 11 bases outside the gene matches. CDR3 loop: CASSTTRGGRDTGELFF. DNA for the CDR3: TGTGCCAGTAGTACCACCCGTGGGGGGAGGGACACCGGGGAGCTGTTTTTT.

This clone was counted between two and nine times. The chain joins TRBV6-5 to TRBJ2-1, with 10 bases aligning to TRBD2. Per the germline V gene, CDR1 is MNHEY and CDR2 is SVGAGI. The CDR3 spans 15 residues. J gave up 2 bases and V 2 bases, and 0 bases lay outside the gene matches. DNA of the CDR3: TGTGCCAGCAGTTACAGCGGGGGGGCCTACAATGAGCAGTTCTTC. Amino acid sequence: CASSYSGGAYNEQFF.

The V gene is TRBV5-4, the J gene TRBJ1-5; D unresolved. With 4 bases removed from V and 6 bases from J, the gap between germline ends came to 20 bases. The CDR3 is 16 residues long. Germline loops: CDR1 SGHNT, CDR2 YYREEE (reference sequence). This CDR3 is CASSARPTDPTQPQHF. The DNA for the CDR3 is TGTGCCAGCAGCGCGAGGCCTACGGATCCTACTCAGCCCCAGCATTTT.

The chain employs TRBV19 and TRBJ1-1; D uncertain. Trimming cost V 8 bases and J 0 bases, with 16 bases left between them. CDR1 and CDR2 from the germline V gene are LNHDA and SQIVND (reference sequence). The CDR3 extends over 15 amino acids. The CDR3 DNA reads as TGTGCCAGTTCCCCGGACGTCACAATGAACACTGAAGCTTTCTTT. It codes for CASSPDVTMNTEAFF.

Only one count was recorded for this clone. The chain employs TRBV6-6 and TRBJ2-1, with no clear D. Germline V lookup: CDR1 MNHNY, CDR2 SVGAGI (reference sequence). Trimming pared 6 bases from V and 7 bases from J, leaving 4 bases between. This CDR3 is 10 amino acids long. The CDR3 is CASSANEQFF. The CDR3, as DNA: TGTGCCAGCAGCGCGAATGAGCAGTTCTTC.

V is TRBV2 and J is TRBJ2-3; no definite D call. CDR3 size: 12 residues. CDR1 and CDR2 (germline): SNHLY, FYNNEI. V lost 8 bases and J 6 bases, leaving 12 bases between the germline ends. CDR3 region: CASSFTVDTQYF. Here the CDR3 DNA reads TGTGCCAGCTCGTTCACGGTGGATACGCAGTATTTT. Variable domain in full (rest from reference TRBV2 and TRBJ2-3): EPEVTQTPSHQVTQMGQEVILRCVPISNHLYFYWYRQILGQKVEFLVSFYNNEISEKSEIFDDQFSVERPDGSNFTLKIRSTKLEDSAMYFCASSFTVDTQYFGPGTRLTVL.

This chain joins TRBV7-9 and TRBJ1-2, with TRBD1 matching 7 bases. With 5 bases clipped from V and 2 bases from J, the junction kept 5 bases outside the gene matches. The CDR3 has 14 amino acids. Germline V gives CDR1 SEHNR, CDR2 FQNEAQ (reference sequence). Written as DNA, the CDR3 is TGTGCCAGCAGCCCTGGGACAGCCAACTATGGCTACACCTTC. It yields the protein CASSPGTANYGYTF.

V usage is TRBV7-9 and J usage is TRBJ2-5; D may be TRBD1 or TRBD2 (5 bases each). The CDR3 runs 12 residues. The germline gives CDR1 SEHNR, CDR2 FQNEAQ (reference sequence). V was pared by 9 bases and J by 1 base, with 9 bases between. The CDR3 DNA reads TGTGCCAGTGAGGGGCCCCAAGAGACCCAGTACTTC. Translating it yields CASEGPQETQYF.

J is TRBJ1-5 and V is TRBV5-8, with D possibly TRBD1 on 6 matching bases. Deletions cut 4 bases from V and 0 bases from J, with 14 bases between. The CDR3 runs 16 residues. Germline V gene sequence: CDR1 SGHTS, CDR2 YDEGEE. CDR3 DNA sequence: TGTGCCAGCAGCGAGAAGGGGACAAGTAGCAATCAGCCCCAGCATTTT. It yields the protein CASSEKGTSSNQPQHF.

The V and J genes are TRBV14 and TRBJ1-1; the D gene is possibly TRBD1 (5 bases). Per the germline V gene, CDR1 is SGHDN and CDR2 is FVKESK. The CDR3 has 15 amino acids. V was pared by 0 bases and J by 3 bases, with 11 bases between. CDR3 nucleotides: TGTGCCAGCAGCCAAGACCAAGGGGAGTACACTGAAGCTTTCTTT. It specifies CASSQDQGEYTEAFF.

This chain's CDR3 is CASSLQGQGGTEAFF. The CDR3 nucleotides are TGTGCCAGCAGTTTGCAGGGACAGGGAGGCACTGAAGCTTTCTTT. The V call is TRBV27, the J call TRBJ1-1, with 9 bases fitting TRBD1. Germline V lookup: CDR1 MNHEY, CDR2 SMNVEV (reference sequence). J was trimmed by 4 bases and V by 3 bases; bases with no gene match: 6. This CDR3 has 15 residues.

The genes are TRBV27 and TRBJ2-1; unclear D gene. The V gene lost 4 bases and the J gene lost 7 bases, with 11 bases spanning the gap. Germline CDR1 is MNHEY and CDR2 is SMNVEV (reference sequence). The CDR3 runs 13 residues. The CDR3, as DNA: TGTGCCAGCAGTTACCGACTTGAAAATGAGCAGTTCTTC. Translated: CASSYRLENEQFF.

This chain connects TRBV4-2 to TRBJ2-5, with TRBD1 identical over 9 bases. This CDR3 contains 13 residues. The germline gives CDR1 LGHNA, CDR2 YNFKEQ. The trim removed 3 bases at V and 4 bases at J, leaving 0 bases unmatched. CDR3 region: CASSQDRGETQYF. As DNA, the CDR3 is TGTGCCAGCAGCCAGGACAGGGGAGAGACCCAGTACTTC.

The chain employs TRBV27 and TRBJ1-4; D is undetermined. Trimming left V 2 bases short and J 5 bases short, with 9 bases between. CDR1 is MNHEY and CDR2 is SMNVEV in the germline V gene (reference sequence). There are 14 residues in the CDR3. DNA of the CDR3: TGTGCCAGCAGTTTAGTGGGATCGAATGAAAAACTGTTTTTT. It encodes CASSLVGSNEKLFF.

The chain is built from TRBV30 and TRBJ2-1; D gene uncertain. There are 13 residues in the CDR3. V lost 0 bases and J 4 bases, leaving 7 bases between the germline ends. Per germline, CDR1 GTSNPN and CDR2 SVGIG (reference sequence). CDR3 protein: CAWSVQIYNEQFF. The CDR3 DNA sequence: TGTGCCTGGAGTGTACAGATTTACAATGAGCAGTTCTTC.

This chain links TRBV4-2 with TRBJ2-1; 10 nucleotides agree with TRBD2. CDR3 length equals 14 residues. CDR1 is LGHNA, CDR2 YNFKEQ, per germline. With V trimmed by 10 bases and J by 5 bases, 8 bases remained unmatched. DNA of the CDR3: TGTGCCACCGGAGCGGGAGGGCCCCACAATGAGCAGTTCTTC. It translates to CATGAGGPHNEQFF.

The chain links TRBV4-1 to TRBJ1-5; no clear D. The CDR3 covers 15 residues. CDR1 is MGHRA, CDR2 YSYEKL, per germline. Between the trimmed V and J ends, which lost 3 bases and 0 bases, there was a span of 9 bases. CDR3 in amino acids: CASSQGSPSNQPQHF. The CDR3 coding sequence is TGCGCCAGCAGCCAGGGCAGTCCTAGCAATCAGCCCCAGCATTTT.

This clone has just a few counts. This CDR3 is also generated by other DNA sequences in the sample. V usage is TRBV9 and J usage is TRBJ1-1; no clear D. Germline V CDR1 and CDR2: SGDLS, YYNGEE. V lost 0 bases and J 2 bases, leaving 8 bases between the germline ends. This CDR3 contains 14 residues. The CDR3, as DNA: TGTGCCAGCAGCGTAGCCTACCGCAACACTGAAGCTTTCTTT. Protein sequence: CASSVAYRNTEAFF.

The chain has TRBV7-9 and TRBJ1-2; perhaps TRBD1 as D (6 bases). This CDR3 is 14 amino acids long. CDR1 is SEHNR and CDR2 is FQNEAQ in the germline V gene (reference sequence). V lost 5 bases and J lost 2, with 12 bases in between. CDR3 residues: CASSATTGNYGYTF. Written as DNA, the CDR3 is TGTGCCAGCAGCGCAACGACAGGAAACTATGGCTACACCTTC. The full variable domain, rest sourced from reference TRBV7-9 and TRBJ1-2, is DTGVSQNPRHKITKRGQNVTFRCDPISEHNRLYWYRQTLGQGPEFLTYFQNEAQLEKSRLLSDRFSAERPKGSFSTLEIQRTEQGDSAMYLCASSATTGNYGYTFGSGTRLTVV.

The rearrangement uses TRBV19 and TRBJ2-2, with a tentative D call TRBD2 (5 bases). CDR1 and CDR2 from the germline V gene are LNHDA and SQIVND (reference sequence). The CDR3 consists of 14 residues. V dropped 3 bases and J dropped 3 bases, with 8 bases sitting between them. This chain's CDR3 is CASSMAGDTGELFF. CDR3 bases: TGTGCCAGTAGTATGGCCGGGGACACCGGGGAGCTGTTTTTT.

V is TRBV7-3 and J is TRBJ2-7; 13 nucleotides agree with TRBD2. The CDR3 loop spans 15 amino acids. V lost 5 bases and J lost 2; bases outside the gene matches: 3. The germline V gene has CDR1 SGHTA and CDR2 FQGTGA. CDR3 DNA: TGTGCCAGCAGCCCGGGGACTAGCGGGGCCTACGAGCAGTACTTC. Translation: CASSPGTSGAYEQYF.

The chain is built from TRBV9 and TRBJ1-4, with TRBD1 identical over 10 bases. V dropped 4 bases and J dropped 8; count of bases not matched to a gene: 20. The CDR3 loop spans 19 amino acids. Germline lookup yields CDR1 SGDLS and CDR2 YYNGEE. The CDR3, as DNA: TGTGCCAGCAGCCCCGCTTCCGGGACAGGGGCGGAGGGTTCCGAAAAACTGTTTTTT. Translating gives CASSPASGTGAEGSEKLFF.

The chain combines TRBV7-9 with TRBJ2-5, with 13 bases lining up with TRBD2. V dropped 10 bases and J dropped 5; count of bases not matched to a gene: 19. There are 18 residues in the CDR3. Germline CDR1 SEHNR, CDR2 FQNEAQ (reference sequence). CDR3 nucleotides: TGTGCCACCCCAGGCGAACTAGCGGGGGGGGCACTTCTGGAGACCCAGTACTTC. Protein sequence: CATPGELAGGALLETQYF.